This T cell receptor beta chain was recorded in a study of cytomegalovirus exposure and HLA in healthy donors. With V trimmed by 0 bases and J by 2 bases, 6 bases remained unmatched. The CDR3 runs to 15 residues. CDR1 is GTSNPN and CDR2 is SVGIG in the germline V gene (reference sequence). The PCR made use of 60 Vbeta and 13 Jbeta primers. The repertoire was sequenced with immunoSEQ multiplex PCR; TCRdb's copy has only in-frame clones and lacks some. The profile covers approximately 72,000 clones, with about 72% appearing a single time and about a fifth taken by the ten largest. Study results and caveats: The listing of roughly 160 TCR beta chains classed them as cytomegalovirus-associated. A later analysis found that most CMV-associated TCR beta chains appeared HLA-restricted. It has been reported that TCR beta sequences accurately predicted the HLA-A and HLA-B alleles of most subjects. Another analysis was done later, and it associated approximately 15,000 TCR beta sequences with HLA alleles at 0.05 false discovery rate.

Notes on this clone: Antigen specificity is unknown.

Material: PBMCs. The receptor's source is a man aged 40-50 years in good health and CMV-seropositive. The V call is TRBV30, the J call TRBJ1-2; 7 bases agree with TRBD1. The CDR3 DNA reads TGTGCCTGGAGTGTTTCCTTCAGGGGGAACTATGGCTACACCTTC. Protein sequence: CAWSVSFRGNYGYTF.